This section outlines one T cell receptor beta chain sequence together with its context. These data come from a study of blood T cell repertoires in COVID-19. On the study more broadly: The samples span acute and convalescent COVID-19 from the United States, Italy and Spain. From T cells, B-cell-depleted T cells, or PBMCs came the material, which was cDNA or gDNA.

Per the original data handling: Quantification of nucleated cells was approximated via reference gene primer amplification. Produced via immunoSEQ multiplex PCR; TCRdb's table is partial and in-frame only. For V, J and clone size, that table is used; D and trimming come from the DNA. The profile shows roughly 150,000 clones, around four fifths of them singletons. The CDR3 covers 12 residues. Germline V lookup: CDR1 SEHNR, CDR2 FQNEAQ (reference sequence). The J gene is TRBJ1-1, the V gene TRBV7-9; maybe TRBD1 (6 bases). The clonotype originates from a woman in her 70s who had recovered from COVID-19. Sequencing was carried out using peripheral blood. The CDR3 is CGLRGQNTEAFF. DNA of the CDR3: TGTGGCCTTAGGGGACAGAACACTGAAGCTTTCTTT.